This T cell receptor beta chain was captured in a study of blood T cells in healthy people across ages. Whole-study findings and limits: When set beside aged donors, long-lived donors presented more naive CD4+ cells and higher diversity. Samples with more naive T cells showed higher observed beta diversity.

Through a sample-barcoded 5' primer and a J-beta primer mix, a second PCR was run for about 6 to 11 cycles. Through a template-switch adaptor with 12 random nucleotides, each cDNA molecule received a tag. TCRdb reprocessed the 5' RACE reads with MiXCR, giving one entry per CDR3 protein. The sample carries roughly 1,800,000 distinct CDR3 sequences, about 49% recorded once. This clonotype was recorded at least ten times. Its antigen is not known. V gave up 7 bases and J gave up 2 bases; unmatched junction bases: 5. CDR3 size: 13 residues. Per germline, CDR1 SQVTM and CDR2 ANQGSEA. V gene TRBV29-1 combines with J gene TRBJ2-5; 9 bases match TRBD2. Sequencing used blood. This clonotype originated in a woman between 40 and 50 years old in good health. The CDR3 region is CSARLAVQETQYF. For the CDR3, the DNA is TGCAGCGCCCGACTAGCGGTGCAAGAGACCCAGTACTTC. Together with reference TRBV29-1 and TRBJ2-5, the CDR3 gives the full variable domain: SAVISQKPSRDICQRGTSLTIQCQVDSQVTMMFWYRQQPGQSLTLIATANQGSEATYESGFVIDKFPISRPNLTFSTLTVSNMSPEDSSIYLCSARLAVQETQYFGPGTRLLVL.